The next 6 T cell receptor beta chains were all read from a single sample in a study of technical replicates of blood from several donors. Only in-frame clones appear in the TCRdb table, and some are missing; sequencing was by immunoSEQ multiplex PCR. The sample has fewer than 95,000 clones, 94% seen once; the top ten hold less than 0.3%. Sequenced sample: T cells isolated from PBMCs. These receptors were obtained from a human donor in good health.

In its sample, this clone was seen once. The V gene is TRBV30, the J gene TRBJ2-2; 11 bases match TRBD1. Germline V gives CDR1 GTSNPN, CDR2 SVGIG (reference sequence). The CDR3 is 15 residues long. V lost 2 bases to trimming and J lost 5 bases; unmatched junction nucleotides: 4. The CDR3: CAWSFGTGGTGELFF. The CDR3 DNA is TGTGCCTGGAGTTTCGGGACAGGGGGAACCGGGGAGCTGTTTTTT.

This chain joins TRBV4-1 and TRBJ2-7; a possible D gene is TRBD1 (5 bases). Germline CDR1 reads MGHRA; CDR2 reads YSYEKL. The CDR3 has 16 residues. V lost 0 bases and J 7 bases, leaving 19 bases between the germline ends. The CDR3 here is CASSQDTGRADDEQYF. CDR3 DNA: TGCGCCAGCAGCCAAGATACGGGCAGGGCGGATGATGAGCAGTACTTC.

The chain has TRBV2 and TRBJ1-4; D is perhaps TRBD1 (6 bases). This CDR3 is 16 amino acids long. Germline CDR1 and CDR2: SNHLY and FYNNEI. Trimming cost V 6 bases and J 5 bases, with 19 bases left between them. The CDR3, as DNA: TGTGCCAGCAGCCAGTCCCGGGGTAGGGGGAATGAAAAACTGTTTTTT. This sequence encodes CASSQSRGRGNEKLFF.

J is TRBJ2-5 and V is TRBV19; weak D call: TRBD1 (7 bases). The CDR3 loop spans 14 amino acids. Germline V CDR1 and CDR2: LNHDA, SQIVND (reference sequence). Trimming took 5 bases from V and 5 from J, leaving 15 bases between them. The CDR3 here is CASSPSRGRETQYF. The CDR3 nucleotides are TGTGCCAGTAGTCCCAGCAGGGGGAGGGAGACCCAGTACTTC. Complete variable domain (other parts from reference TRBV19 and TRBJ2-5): DGGITQSPKYLFRKEGQNVTLSCEQNLNHDAMYWYRQDPGQGLRLIYYSQIVNDFQKGDIAEGYSVSREKKESFPLTVTSAQKNPTAFYLCASSPSRGRETQYFGPGTRLLVL.

The DNA of the CDR3 is TGTGCCAGCAGTGCCGGACAGCAGAACTATGGCTACACCTTC. As protein: CASSAGQQNYGYTF. The V call is TRBV2, the J call TRBJ1-2, with a tentative D call TRBD1 (6 bases). CDR1 is SNHLY, CDR2 FYNNEI, per germline. The CDR3 is 14 amino acids. Trimming took off 4 bases at V and 2 bases at J, with 11 bases between the two ends.

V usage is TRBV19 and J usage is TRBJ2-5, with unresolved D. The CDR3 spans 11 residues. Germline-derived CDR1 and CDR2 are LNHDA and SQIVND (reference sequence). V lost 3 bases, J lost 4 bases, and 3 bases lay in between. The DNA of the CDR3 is TGTGCCAGTAGTATGCGAGAGACCCAGTACTTC. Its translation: CASSMRETQYF.